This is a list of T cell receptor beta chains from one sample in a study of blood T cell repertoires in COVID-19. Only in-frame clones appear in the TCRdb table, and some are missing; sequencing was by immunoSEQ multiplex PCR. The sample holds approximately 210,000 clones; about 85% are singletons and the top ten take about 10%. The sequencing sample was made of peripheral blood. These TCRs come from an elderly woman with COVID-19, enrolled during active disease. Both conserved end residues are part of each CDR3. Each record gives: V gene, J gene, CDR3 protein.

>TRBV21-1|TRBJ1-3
CASSKSDRRNVLFSGNTIYF
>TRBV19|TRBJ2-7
CASSRGSGEYRYF
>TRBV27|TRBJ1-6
CASRVTGIGNSPLHF
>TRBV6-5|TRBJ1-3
CASSLQWTGRSTIYF
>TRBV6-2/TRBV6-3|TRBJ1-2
CASSSAEGSYGYTF
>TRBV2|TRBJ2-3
CASSEGGRRGDTQYF
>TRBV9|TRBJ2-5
CASSVGNSGGLQETQYF
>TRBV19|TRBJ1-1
CASSPRDRATEAFF
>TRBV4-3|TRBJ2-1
CASSQLAGTYNEQFF
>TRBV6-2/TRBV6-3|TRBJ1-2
CASSYNIHYGYTF
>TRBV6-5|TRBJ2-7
CASSSLSAGEYYEQYF
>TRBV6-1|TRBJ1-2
CASSETWTGHGYTF
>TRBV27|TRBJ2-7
CASRAGTGSYEQYF
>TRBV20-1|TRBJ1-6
CSARDGGPLHF
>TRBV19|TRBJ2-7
CASSTTRSYEQYF
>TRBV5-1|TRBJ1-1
CASSLASPLTTPNTEAFF
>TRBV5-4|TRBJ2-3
CASRNQGTDTQYF
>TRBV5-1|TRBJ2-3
CASSITGLADTQYF
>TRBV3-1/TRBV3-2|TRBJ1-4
CASSQYFEKLFF
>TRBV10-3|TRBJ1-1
CAISETPNTEAFF
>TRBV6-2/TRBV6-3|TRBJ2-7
CASSATGTGFGSYEQYF
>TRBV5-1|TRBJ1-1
CASSLEGQGTSTEAFF
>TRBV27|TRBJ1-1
CASSLSMGLGAEAFF
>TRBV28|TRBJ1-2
CASSLPGTAGGYTF
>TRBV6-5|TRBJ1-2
CASSYGQFPRGYTF
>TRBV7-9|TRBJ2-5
CASSLVRGGLTWYQETQYF
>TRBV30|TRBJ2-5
CAWSQGDSPGETQYF
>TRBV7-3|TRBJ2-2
CASSTRPGAGELFF
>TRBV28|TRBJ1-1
CASSLSRANTEAFF
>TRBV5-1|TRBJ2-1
CASREGTGSYNEQFF
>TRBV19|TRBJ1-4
CASSMKRQGGAREKLFF
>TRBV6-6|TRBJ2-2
CASSYSIGGATGELFF
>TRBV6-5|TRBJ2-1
CASSSGLAGGLEQFF
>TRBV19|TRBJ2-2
CASARDRGHLDTGELFF
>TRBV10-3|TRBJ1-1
CASRGTGRIGGTEAFF
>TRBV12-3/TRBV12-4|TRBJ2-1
CASSPGEDNEQFF
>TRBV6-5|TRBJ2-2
CASTHPAGNTGELFF
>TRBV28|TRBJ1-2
CASSLVAPQGPLSYGYTF
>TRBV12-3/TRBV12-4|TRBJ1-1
CASRSGGDTEAFF
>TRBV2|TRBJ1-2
CASSEEQGVYYGYTF
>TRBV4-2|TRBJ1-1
CASSQGGQGEAFF
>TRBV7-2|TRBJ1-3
CASSLAGTGVRNTIYF
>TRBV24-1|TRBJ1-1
CATSETGMNTEAFF
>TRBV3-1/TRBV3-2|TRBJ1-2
CASSQEAGGGYTF
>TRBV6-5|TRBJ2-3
CASSRRTSVDTQYF
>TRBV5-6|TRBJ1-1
CASNSLQGYTEAFF
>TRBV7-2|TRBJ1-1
CASSPTQGSTEAFF
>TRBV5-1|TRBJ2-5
CASSLERLAGGNLETQYF
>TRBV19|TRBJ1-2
CASSILGQGIDGYTF
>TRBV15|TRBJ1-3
CATSRAQAIGNTIYF
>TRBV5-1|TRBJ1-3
CASSLGTGSGNTIYF
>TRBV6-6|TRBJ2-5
CASSWRETQYF
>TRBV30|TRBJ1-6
CAWKGQGYSPLHF
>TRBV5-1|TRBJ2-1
CASSLGLAGKTTFDEQFF
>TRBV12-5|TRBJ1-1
CASGLTRGRAFF
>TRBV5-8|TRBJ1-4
CASSTGQATNEKLFF
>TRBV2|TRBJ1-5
CASSLGQNQPQHF
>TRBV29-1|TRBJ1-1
CSALVGATGEAFF
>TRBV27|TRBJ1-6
CASSSYIRGDANSPLHF
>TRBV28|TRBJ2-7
CAGLPKQYF